This TCR beta chain was captured by sequencing in a study of blood T cell repertoires in COVID-19. Study-wide background: Samples of COVID-19 (acute and convalescent) were obtained from the United States, Italy and Spain. PBMCs, B-cell-depleted T cells, or T cells were the source of the cDNA or gDNA that made up the material.

In the original analysis: Scientists estimated how many nucleated cells there were by amplifying reference gene primers. The table came from immunoSEQ multiplex PCR; TCRdb's copy has only in-frame clones and leaves some out. The DNA was the basis for D and trimming; V, J and clone size are from that table. This sample has fewer than 250,000 clones, with roughly 82% found just once. This CDR3 has 18 amino acids. Germline lookup yields CDR1 MNHEY and CDR2 SMNVEV (reference sequence). V trimming: 4 bases; J trimming: 4 bases; junction bases outside the gene matches: 17. Sequences were obtained from peripheral blood. This sequence joins TRBV27 and TRBJ1-2; TRBD1 agrees at 8 bases. The TCR was taken from a woman in her seventies with acute or convalescent COVID-19. The CDR3 nucleotides read TGTGCCAGCAGTTCATCCGGGACAGGTGGATTCAGCCTCTATGGCTACACCTTC. The encoded protein is CASSSSGTGGFSLYGYTF.